These 8 T cell receptor beta chains were sequenced from one sample in a study of cytomegalovirus exposure and HLA in healthy donors. PCR employed 60 Vbeta and 13 Jbeta primers. Here immunoSEQ multiplex PCR was the method, and the copy in TCRdb shows in-frame clones only, minus some. The repertoire holds under 70,000 clones, with 70% as singletons. The specimen sequenced was PBMCs. The receptors shown here come from an older woman in good health and CMV-seropositive.

Details on this clone: At one boundary the junction diverges from the germline segment, which might be a read error. The V and J genes are TRBV7-9 and TRBJ2-7; no clear D. Germline CDR1 SEHNR, CDR2 FQNEAQ (reference sequence). The CDR3 spans 12 residues. The CDR3 coding sequence is TGTTCCAGCAGCCACTCCCCATACGAGCAGTACTTC. Protein: CSSSHSPYEQYF.

This clone was seen just once. The chain is built from TRBV6-6 and TRBJ1-3, with D possibly matching TRBD1 (6 bases). This CDR3 is 15 amino acids long. The V end lost 6 bases, the J end lost 2 bases, and 14 bases lay between the germline ends. CDR1 MNHNY and CDR2 SVGAGI come from the germline V gene (reference sequence). DNA for the CDR3: TGTGCCAGCAGCGGGACACAAGGAGCTGGAAACACCATATATTTT. Amino acid sequence: CASSGTQGAGNTIYF.

The genes are TRBV4-1 and TRBJ2-5; D is ambiguous. Trimming left V 3 bases short and J 3 bases short, with 8 bases between. Germline-derived CDR1 and CDR2 are MGHRA and YSYEKL. The CDR3 is 13 amino acids. The CDR3 region is CASSQLLEETQYF. The CDR3, as DNA: TGCGCCAGCAGCCAGCTATTAGAAGAGACCCAGTACTTC.

V is TRBV5-1 and J is TRBJ1-2; D might be TRBD1 (6 bases). CDR1 and CDR2 from the germline V gene are SGHRS and YFSETQ. The CDR3 is 16 amino acids. Between the trimmed V and J ends, which lost 4 bases and 7 bases, there was a span of 23 bases. The CDR3 here is CASSPTSQGNNGGYTF. The DNA for the CDR3 is TGCGCCAGCAGCCCGACATCCCAGGGGAATAACGGTGGCTACACCTTC.

Turning to this clone: A much larger clone sits a single nucleotide away, making a read error possible. This sequence joins TRBV5-8 and TRBJ1-2; 7 bases map to TRBD1. The V gene end was trimmed by 2 bases and the J gene end by 8 bases; junction bases not matched to a gene: 15. CDR1 and CDR2 (germline): SGHTS, YDEGEE. The CDR3 runs to 16 residues. The CDR3 protein is CASSLGSWTGGRGYTF. The CDR3, as DNA: TGTGCCAGCAGCTTAGGTTCTTGGACAGGAGGGCGGGGCTACACCTTC.

This chain connects TRBV6-6 to TRBJ1-2; 8 bases match TRBD1. V trimming: 0 bases; J trimming: 7 bases; junction bases outside the gene matches: 7. Germline assignment: CDR1 MNHNY and CDR2 SVGAGI (reference sequence). This CDR3 is 15 amino acids long. CDR3 nucleotides: TGTGCCAGCAGTTACTCGGAGTCGACAGGGGTTGGCTACACCTTC. This encodes CASSYSESTGVGYTF.

The J gene is TRBJ2-3, the V gene TRBV4-2; 8 bases are shared with TRBD1. The V segment lost 4 bases and the J segment 3 bases; nucleotides outside the gene matches: 9. This CDR3 is built from 16 residues. CDR1 is LGHNA and CDR2 is YNFKEQ in the germline V gene. The CDR3 loop is CASSPLGQGATDTQYF. In nucleotides, the CDR3 is TGTGCCAGCAGCCCACTGGGGCAGGGGGCTACAGATACGCAGTATTTT.

This rearrangement joins TRBV30 to TRBJ2-1; a possible D gene is TRBD2 (6 bases). V was pared by 3 bases and J by 4 bases, with 22 bases between. Germline V gene lookup returns CDR1 GTSNPN and CDR2 SVGIG (reference sequence). This CDR3 has 17 amino acids. CDR3: CAWSNFLGGRTYNEQFF. In nucleotides, the CDR3 is TGTGCCTGGAGCAATTTTTTGGGGGGTAGGACTTACAATGAGCAGTTCTTC.